The 26 T cell receptor beta chains below all came from one sample that was sequenced in a study of human T cells and chemical hapten exposure. A single record per CDR3 protein comes from TCRdb applying MiXCR to the RACE reads. This sample carries around 380,000 distinct CDR3 sequences, around 5.5% of them seen once, and the ten largest clones take 7% to 10%. Time point described: pre-sensitization, week 0. Treatment noted: therapeutic diphenylcyclopropenone sensitization with weekly scalp DPC. Sequences were derived from whole blood, sampled in connection with sensitization to the hapten diphenylcyclopropenone (DPC). Receptor source: a woman younger than 35 with alopecia areata. Some clones in this sample may be carry-over from other donors' samples.

The sample holds many counts of this clonotype. V gene TRBV2 combines with J gene TRBJ2-3, with 7 bases identical to TRBD1. Losses at the gene ends were 4 bases for V and 1 base for J; bases not matched to a gene: 5. Germline CDR1 and CDR2: SNHLY and FYNNEI. The CDR3 spans 15 residues. In nucleotides, the CDR3 is TGTGCCAGCAGTGGGCTTGACAGGGGCACAGATACGCAGTATTTT. It is translated as CASSGLDRGTDTQYF.

The rearrangement links TRBV29-1 to TRBJ1-1; maybe TRBD1 (5 bases). Germline CDR1 SQVTM, CDR2 ANQGSEA. V dropped 1 base and J dropped 4 bases, with 10 bases sitting between them. The length of the CDR3 is 13 residues. The CDR3 nucleotides are TGCAGCGTTGAAGCTGGGGGAGGCACTGAAGCTTTCTTT. Amino acid sequence: CSVEAGGGTEAFF.

This clonotype was detected ten times or more. Compared with germline, one end of the junction differs, possibly owing to a read error. The CDR3 nucleotides read TGTGCCAGCACCGCCCCGGGACAGCCCTTCTTC. Protein sequence: CASTAPGQPFF. The chain links TRBV28 to TRBJ2-7, with TRBD1 matching 7 bases. The CDR3 is 11 residues long. CDR1 MDHEN and CDR2 SYDVKM come from the germline V gene.

V gene TRBV6-5 combines with J gene TRBJ2-7, with 7 bases that match TRBD1. The trim removed 4 bases at V and 3 bases at J, leaving 6 bases unmatched. The CDR3 is 14 residues long. The germline CDR1 and CDR2 sequences are MNHEY and SVGAGI. Here the CDR3 DNA reads TGTGCCAGCAGTTTTTACAGGGGTAGCTACGAGCAGTACTTC. This sequence encodes CASSFYRGSYEQYF.

This clonotype has just a few counts. This chain joins TRBV15 and TRBJ1-1; D gene ambiguous. The V end was cut by 0 bases, the J end by 2 bases, with 4 bases between. Germline V gene lookup returns CDR1 LNHNV and CDR2 YYDKDF (reference sequence). The CDR3 runs 13 residues. This chain's CDR3 is CATSRDSNTEAFF. CDR3 nucleotides: TGTGCCACCAGCAGAGATAGCAACACTGAAGCTTTCTTT.

This clonotype was observed at least ten times. The chain combines TRBV12-3 or TRBV12-4 with TRBJ2-3, with D possibly TRBD2 on 5 matching bases. This CDR3 region has 15 residues. Trimming cost V 5 bases and J 4 bases, with 16 bases left between them. The DNA for the CDR3 is TGTGCCAGCAGTGATACTAGGGCAAGCGCAGATACGCAGTATTTT. It codes for CASSDTRASADTQYF.

The CDR3 region is CASSVSQGYSYEQYF. The CDR3 nucleotides are TGTGCCAGCAGTGTTTCACAGGGGTATAGCTACGAGCAGTACTTC. The chain is built from TRBV25-1 and TRBJ2-7, with TRBD1 identical over 7 bases. J lost 3 bases, V lost 4 bases, and 9 bases had no gene match. In germline, CDR1 is MGHDK, CDR2 SYGVNS. The CDR3 runs to 15 residues.

The chain couples TRBV3-1 to TRBJ2-7, with 7 bases identical to TRBD1. From germline, CDR1 is LGHDT and CDR2 YNNKEL (reference sequence). With V trimmed by 4 bases and J by 6 bases, 9 bases remained unmatched. The CDR3 has 14 amino acids. CDR3 sequence reads: CASSLGTAVREQYF. CDR3 DNA sequence: TGTGCCAGCAGCCTAGGGACAGCCGTGCGCGAGCAGTACTTC.

This clonotype was observed at least ten times. The chain has TRBV7-2 and TRBJ2-1; TRBD1 matches at 9 bases. CDR1 is SGHTA and CDR2 is FQGNSA in the germline V gene. The CDR3 spans 14 residues. The J segment lost 3 bases and the V segment lost 5 bases, leaving 2 bases of the junction unmatched. The DNA of the CDR3 is TGTGCCAGCAGCCGACAGGGGGGCTACAATGAGCAGTTCTTC. This translates into CASSRQGGYNEQFF.

This clonotype was observed a few times. This chain uses TRBV10-3 with TRBJ1-3; D not resolved. Trimming took off 6 bases at V and 0 bases at J, with 12 bases between the two ends. Germline CDR1 reads ENHRY; CDR2 reads SYGVKD. CDR3 size: 15 residues. CDR3 in amino acids: CAIRHGVNSGNTIYF. The CDR3 region has the DNA TGTGCCATCAGACACGGCGTTAACTCTGGAAACACCATATATTTT.

This clonotype was seen a handful of times. The chain joins TRBV6-2 or TRBV6-3 to TRBJ1-6; the D gene is possibly TRBD1 (5 bases). The V gene lost 5 bases and the J gene lost 9 bases, with 17 bases spanning the gap. CDR3 length: 15 residues. CDR1 is MNHEY, CDR2 SVGEGT, per germline. CDR3 loop: CASSAGTVRISPLHF. The CDR3 coding sequence is TGTGCCAGCAGTGCCGGGACTGTCCGGATTTCACCCCTCCACTTT.

In this sample, this clonotype turned up a few times. V gene TRBV2 combines with J gene TRBJ2-5; maybe TRBD2 (5 bases). The CDR3 is 14 residues long. Trimming took 8 bases from V and 1 from J, leaving 14 bases between them. Germline lookup yields CDR1 SNHLY and CDR2 FYNNEI. The CDR3 DNA follows: TGTGCCAGCTTCCGAGCGGACGTCCAAGAGACCCAGTACTTC. Amino acids: CASFRADVQETQYF.

This clonotype was observed a handful of times. The rearrangement joins TRBV29-1 to TRBJ1-2, with TRBD1 as a possible D gene (6 bases). The CDR3 is 15 residues long. Germline CDR1 SQVTM, CDR2 ANQGSEA. V dropped 0 bases and J dropped 0 bases, with 11 bases sitting between them. The CDR3 is CSVEDLDRTNYGYTF. DNA of the CDR3: TGCAGCGTTGAAGACCTCGACAGGACTAACTATGGCTACACCTTC.

The chain uses TRBV6-2 or TRBV6-3 and TRBJ1-5; D ambiguous. This CDR3 spans 14 amino acids. Germline lookup yields CDR1 MNHEY and CDR2 SVGEGT. The ends were cut back, 2 bases at V and 4 bases at J, with 9 bases in the middle. Here the CDR3 reads CASSYPRINQPQHF. The CDR3 DNA is TGTGCCAGCAGTTACCCGAGGATAAATCAGCCCCAGCATTTT.

The chain combines TRBV12-3 or TRBV12-4 with TRBJ2-3, with 15 nucleotides matching TRBD2. This CDR3 has 18 residues. Trimming cost V 5 bases and J 14 bases; bases outside gene matches: 20. In nucleotides, the CDR3 is TGTGCCAGCAGTCCATCGACCGGGACTAGCGGGGGGCTCAGGCACCGGTATTTT. Residues: CASSPSTGTSGGLRHRYF.

The V and J genes are TRBV4-2 and TRBJ2-3, with 8 positions matching TRBD2. CDR1 is LGHNA, CDR2 YNFKEQ, per germline. This CDR3 is 16 amino acids long. V dropped 4 bases and J dropped 4; count of bases not matched to a gene: 10. CDR3 sequence reads: CASSPSAGGVSDTQYF. CDR3 nucleotide sequence: TGTGCCAGCAGCCCATCTGCGGGGGGTGTATCAGATACGCAGTATTTT.

Many counts were recorded for this clonotype. The chain couples TRBV4-1 to TRBJ1-5; D is perhaps TRBD1 (6 bases). The CDR3 runs to 18 residues. V lost 4 bases and J 1 base, leaving 20 bases between the germline ends. Germline CDR1 MGHRA, CDR2 YSYEKL. The CDR3 region is CASSPQVSTGRSNQPQHF. As DNA, the CDR3 is TGCGCCAGCAGCCCACAAGTGTCGACAGGACGAAGCAATCAGCCCCAGCATTTT.

The chain recombines TRBV10-3 with TRBJ1-4; D remains ambiguous. Per germline, CDR1 ENHRY and CDR2 SYGVKD. The CDR3 is made up of 15 amino acids. V lost 6 bases and J 4 bases, leaving 15 bases between the germline ends. The CDR3 protein is CAIRTSGGDNEKLFF. For the CDR3, the DNA is TGTGCCATCAGGACATCAGGCGGGGATAATGAAAAACTGTTTTTT.

This clonotype was observed many times. V gene TRBV24-1 combines with J gene TRBJ1-2; D is possibly TRBD1 (6 bases). Germline CDR1 reads KGHDR; CDR2 reads SFDVKD. With 3 bases removed from V and 6 bases from J, the gap between germline ends came to 16 bases. This CDR3 region has 15 residues. DNA for the CDR3: TGTGCCACCAGTGATACCATGGACAGAGCTCATGGCTACACCTTC. Its translation: CATSDTMDRAHGYTF.

This clonotype was seen at least ten times. The chain combines TRBV7-8 with TRBJ2-3; 10 bases line up with TRBD1. The CDR3 runs to 17 residues. Losses at the gene ends were 4 bases for V and 4 bases for J; bases not matched to a gene: 11. Looked up from germline, CDR1 is SGHVS and CDR2 is FQNEAQ. Here the CDR3 reads CASSSDRQGAISDTQYF. Written as DNA, the CDR3 is TGTGCCAGCAGCTCCGACCGACAGGGGGCAATTTCAGATACGCAGTATTTT.

The sample holds many counts of this clonotype. The chain combines TRBV4-3 with TRBJ1-3, with D unresolved. Germline V gives CDR1 LGHNA, CDR2 YSLEER. Trimming left V 0 bases short and J 1 base short, with 4 bases between. CDR3 length: 14 amino acids. The CDR3 spells CASSQDSSGNTIYF. The CDR3 DNA reads as TGCGCCAGCAGCCAAGATAGTTCTGGAAACACCATATATTTT.

This clonotype has a handful of counts. The J gene is TRBJ1-1, the V gene TRBV27, with D unclear. Trimming left V 3 bases short and J 6 bases short, with 14 bases between. Looked up from germline, CDR1 is MNHEY and CDR2 is SMNVEV (reference sequence). This CDR3 has 14 residues. This CDR3 reads CASSLGLPGPEAFF. In DNA, the CDR3 is TGTGCCAGCAGTTTGGGCCTTCCGGGCCCTGAAGCTTTCTTT.

This clonotype appeared many times. The chain employs TRBV7-8 and TRBJ2-1, with 9 bases that match TRBD2. The germline V gene has CDR1 SGHVS and CDR2 FQNEAQ. The CDR3 runs to 15 residues. V lost 8 bases, J lost 7 bases, and 12 bases stayed unmatched. CDR3 protein: CASGPPGLAGNEQFF. The CDR3 nucleotides are TGTGCCAGCGGACCTCCGGGACTAGCTGGGAATGAGCAGTTCTTC.

The V call is TRBV5-1, the J call TRBJ2-3; TRBD1 agrees at 9 bases. The V and J ends lost 0 bases and 2 bases, in that order; junction bases with no gene match: 1. CDR1 and CDR2 from the germline V gene are SGHRS and YFSETQ. The CDR3 covers 15 residues. CDR3 nucleotides: TGCGCCAGCAGCTTGGACAGGGGGCTCACAGATACGCAGTATTTT. It yields the protein CASSLDRGLTDTQYF.

The chain links TRBV2 to TRBJ2-6, with no clear D. The CDR3 loop spans 15 amino acids. V lost 7 bases and J 0 bases, leaving 10 bases between the germline ends. Germline-derived CDR1 and CDR2 are SNHLY and FYNNEI. The CDR3 loop reads CASTPQGSGANVLTF. The CDR3 DNA reads as TGTGCCAGCACCCCTCAAGGCTCTGGGGCCAACGTCCTGACTTTC.

This clonotype was observed many times. This chain connects TRBV7-9 to TRBJ2-5, with D possibly TRBD1 on 6 matching bases. The CDR3 runs to 15 residues. The V end lost 5 bases, the J end lost 5 bases, and 18 bases lay between the germline ends. The germline V gene encodes CDR1 SEHNR and CDR2 FQNEAQ (reference sequence). The CDR3 nucleotides read TGTGCCAGCAGCGCCGGACAGTCCCAAGGGGAGACCCAGTACTTC. This gives the protein CASSAGQSQGETQYF.